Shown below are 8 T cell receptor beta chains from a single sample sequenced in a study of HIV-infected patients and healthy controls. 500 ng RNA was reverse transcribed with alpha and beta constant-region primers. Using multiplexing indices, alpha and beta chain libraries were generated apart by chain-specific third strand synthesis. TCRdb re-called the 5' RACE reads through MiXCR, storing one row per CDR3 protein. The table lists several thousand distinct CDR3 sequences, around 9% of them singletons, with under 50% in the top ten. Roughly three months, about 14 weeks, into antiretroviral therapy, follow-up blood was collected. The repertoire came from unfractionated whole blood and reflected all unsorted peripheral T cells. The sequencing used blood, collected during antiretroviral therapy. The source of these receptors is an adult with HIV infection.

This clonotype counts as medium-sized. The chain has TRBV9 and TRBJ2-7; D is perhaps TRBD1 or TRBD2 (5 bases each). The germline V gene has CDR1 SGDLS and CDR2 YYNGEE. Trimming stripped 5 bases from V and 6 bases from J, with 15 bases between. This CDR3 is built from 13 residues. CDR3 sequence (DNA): TGTGCCAGCAGTCCGGGACCAGGGTCCGAGCAGTACTTC. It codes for CASSPGPGSEQYF.

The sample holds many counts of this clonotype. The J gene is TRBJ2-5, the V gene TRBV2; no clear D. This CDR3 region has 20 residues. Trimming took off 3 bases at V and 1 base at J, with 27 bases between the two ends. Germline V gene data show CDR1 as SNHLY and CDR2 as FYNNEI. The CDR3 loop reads CASSEDVTEYGHPPQETQYF. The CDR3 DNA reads TGTGCCAGCAGTGAGGACGTAACAGAATATGGTCATCCGCCCCAAGAGACCCAGTACTTC.

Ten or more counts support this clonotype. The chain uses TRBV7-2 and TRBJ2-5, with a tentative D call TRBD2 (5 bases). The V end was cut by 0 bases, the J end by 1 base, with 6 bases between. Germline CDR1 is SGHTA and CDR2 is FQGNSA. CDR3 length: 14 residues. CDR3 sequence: CASSLAGSQETQYF. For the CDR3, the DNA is TGTGCCAGCAGCTTAGCAGGGAGCCAAGAGACCCAGTACTTC.

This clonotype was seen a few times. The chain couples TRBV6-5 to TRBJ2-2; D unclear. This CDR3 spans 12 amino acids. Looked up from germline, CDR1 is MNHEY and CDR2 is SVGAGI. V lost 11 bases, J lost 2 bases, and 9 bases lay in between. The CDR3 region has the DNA TGTGCCGTTGTAGGAAACACCGGGGAGCTGTTTTTT. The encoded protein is CAVVGNTGELFF.

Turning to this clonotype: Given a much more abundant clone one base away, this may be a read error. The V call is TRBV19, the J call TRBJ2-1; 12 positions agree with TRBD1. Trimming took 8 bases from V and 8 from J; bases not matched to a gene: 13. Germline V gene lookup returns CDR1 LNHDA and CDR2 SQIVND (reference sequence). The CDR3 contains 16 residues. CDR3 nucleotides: TGTGCCAGTCGCCCCCCCGGGACAGGGGGCTTGGATGAGCAGTTCTTC. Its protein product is CASRPPGTGGLDEQFF.

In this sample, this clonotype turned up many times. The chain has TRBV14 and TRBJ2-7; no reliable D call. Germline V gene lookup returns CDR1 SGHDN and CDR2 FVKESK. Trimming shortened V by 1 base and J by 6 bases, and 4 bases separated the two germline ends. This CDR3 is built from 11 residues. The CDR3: CASSQGFEQYF. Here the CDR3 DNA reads TGTGCCAGCAGCCAAGGATTCGAGCAGTACTTC.

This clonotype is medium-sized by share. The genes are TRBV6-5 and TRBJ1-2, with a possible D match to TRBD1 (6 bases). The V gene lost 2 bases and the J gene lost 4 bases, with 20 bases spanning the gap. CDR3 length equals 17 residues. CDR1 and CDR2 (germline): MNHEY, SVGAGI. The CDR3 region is CASSYGQGRAGSYGYTF. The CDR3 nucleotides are TGTGCCAGCAGTTACGGGCAGGGGAGAGCTGGTAGCTATGGCTACACCTTC.

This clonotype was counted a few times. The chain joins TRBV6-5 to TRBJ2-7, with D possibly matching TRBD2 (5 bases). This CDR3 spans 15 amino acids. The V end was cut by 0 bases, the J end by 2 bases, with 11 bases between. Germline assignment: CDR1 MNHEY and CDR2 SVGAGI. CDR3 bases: TGTGCCAGCAGTTACTCGGCTAGCAGCCCCTACGAGCAGTACTTC. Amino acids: CASSYSASSPYEQYF.